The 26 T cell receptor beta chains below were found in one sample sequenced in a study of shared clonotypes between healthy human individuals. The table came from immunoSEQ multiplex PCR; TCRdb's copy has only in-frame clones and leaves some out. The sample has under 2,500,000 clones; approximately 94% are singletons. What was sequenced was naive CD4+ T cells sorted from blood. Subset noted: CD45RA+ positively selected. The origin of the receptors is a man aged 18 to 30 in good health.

The CDR3 sequence is CASKASGDYNEQFF. The CDR3 DNA reads as TGTGCCAGCAAAGCTAGCGGGGACTACAATGAGCAGTTCTTC. This rearrangement joins TRBV28 to TRBJ2-1; 9 bases match TRBD2. In germline, CDR1 is MDHEN, CDR2 SYDVKM. The CDR3 sequence is 14 residues long. V trimming: 7 bases; J trimming: 3 bases; junction bases outside the gene matches: 4.

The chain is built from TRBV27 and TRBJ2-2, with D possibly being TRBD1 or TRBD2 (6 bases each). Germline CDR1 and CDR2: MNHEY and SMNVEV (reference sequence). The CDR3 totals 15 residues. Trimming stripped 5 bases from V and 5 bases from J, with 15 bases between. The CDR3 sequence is CASSPHGGRTGELFF. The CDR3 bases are TGTGCCAGCAGTCCCCACGGGGGCAGGACCGGGGAGCTGTTTTTT.

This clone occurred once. CDR3 nucleotides: TGCGCCAGCAGCTTGGACAGGGAAACTTCACCCCTCCACTTT. As protein: CASSLDRETSPLHF. The rearrangement uses TRBV5-1 and TRBJ1-6; possibly TRBD1 for D (6 bases). The V gene's germline CDR1 is SGHRS and CDR2 YFSETQ. The ends were cut back, 0 bases at V and 9 bases at J, with 10 bases in the middle. This CDR3 has 14 residues.

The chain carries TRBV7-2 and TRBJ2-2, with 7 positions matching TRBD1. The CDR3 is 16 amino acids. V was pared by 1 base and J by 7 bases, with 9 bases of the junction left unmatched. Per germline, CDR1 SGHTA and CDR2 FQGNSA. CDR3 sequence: CASSLVAGQAVGELFF. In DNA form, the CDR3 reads TGTGCCAGCAGCTTAGTGGCCGGACAGGCGGTCGGGGAGCTGTTTTTT. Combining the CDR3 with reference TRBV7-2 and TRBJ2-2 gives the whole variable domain GAGVSQSPSNKVTEKGKDVELRCDPISGHTALYWYRQSLGQGLEFLIYFQGNSAPDKSGLPSDRFSAERTGGSVSTLTIQRTQQEDSAVYLCASSLVAGQAVGELFFGEGSRLTVL.

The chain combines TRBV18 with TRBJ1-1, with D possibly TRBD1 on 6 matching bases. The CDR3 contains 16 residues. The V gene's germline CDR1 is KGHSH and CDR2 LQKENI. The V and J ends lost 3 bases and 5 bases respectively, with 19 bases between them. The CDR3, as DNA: TGTGCCAGCTCACCCTACACCGCAGGGGCGAATACTGAAGCTTTCTTT. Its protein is CASSPYTAGANTEAFF.

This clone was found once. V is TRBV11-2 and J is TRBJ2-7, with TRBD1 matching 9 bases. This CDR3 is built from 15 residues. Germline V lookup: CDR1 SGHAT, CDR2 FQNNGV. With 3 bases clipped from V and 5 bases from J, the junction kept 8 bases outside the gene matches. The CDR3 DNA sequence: TGTGCCAGCAGCTTGGGACAGGGTGTGTGGGACGAGCAGTACTTC. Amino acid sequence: CASSLGQGVWDEQYF.

The CDR3 nucleotides read TGTGCCAGCAGTTTATATAAAGGGACGCAGTATTTT. Protein sequence: CASSLYKGTQYF. V is TRBV28 and J is TRBJ2-3; D is unresolved. The V end was cut by 1 base, the J end by 9 bases, with 8 bases between. The CDR3 consists of 12 residues. Germline V gives CDR1 MDHEN, CDR2 SYDVKM.

In nucleotides, the CDR3 is TGTGCCAGCAGCACCCCAGGACTAGTAGGCTCCTACGAGCAGTACTTC. Residues: CASSTPGLVGSYEQYF. The V call is TRBV13, the J call TRBJ2-7; 7 nucleotides line up with TRBD2. V gave up 5 bases and J gave up 0 bases; unmatched junction bases: 10. This CDR3 spans 16 amino acids. Germline CDR1 and CDR2: PRHDT and FYEKMQ (reference sequence).

The DNA for the CDR3 is TGCGCCAGCAGCCGGGACAGAAACATTCAGTACTTC. This sequence encodes CASSRDRNIQYF. The J gene is TRBJ2-4, the V gene TRBV5-1; 7 bases map to TRBD1. CDR3 length equals 12 residues. V gave up 4 bases and J gave up 6 bases; unmatched junction bases: 1. Germline lookup yields CDR1 SGHRS and CDR2 YFSETQ.

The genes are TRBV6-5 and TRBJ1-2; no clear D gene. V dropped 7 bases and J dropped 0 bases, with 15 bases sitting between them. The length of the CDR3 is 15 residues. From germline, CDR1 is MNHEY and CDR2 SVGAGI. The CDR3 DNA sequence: TGTGCCAGCACGTCTGGAGGATTAGCTAACTATGGCTACACCTTC. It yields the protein CASTSGGLANYGYTF.

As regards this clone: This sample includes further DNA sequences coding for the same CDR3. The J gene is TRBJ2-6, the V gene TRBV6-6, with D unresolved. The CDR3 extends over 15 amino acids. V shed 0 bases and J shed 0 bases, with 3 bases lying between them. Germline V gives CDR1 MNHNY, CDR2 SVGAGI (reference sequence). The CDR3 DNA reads TGTGCCAGCAGTTACTCGAGCTCTGGGGCCAACGTCCTGACTTTC. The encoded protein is CASSYSSSGANVLTF.

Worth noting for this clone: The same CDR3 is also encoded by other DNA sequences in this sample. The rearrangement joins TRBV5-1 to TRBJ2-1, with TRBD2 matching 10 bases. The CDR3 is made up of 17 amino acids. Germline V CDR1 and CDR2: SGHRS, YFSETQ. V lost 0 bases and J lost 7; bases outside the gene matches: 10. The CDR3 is CASSLGASGSLGNEQFF. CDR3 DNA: TGCGCCAGCAGCTTGGGGGCTAGCGGGAGTCTGGGGAATGAGCAGTTCTTC.

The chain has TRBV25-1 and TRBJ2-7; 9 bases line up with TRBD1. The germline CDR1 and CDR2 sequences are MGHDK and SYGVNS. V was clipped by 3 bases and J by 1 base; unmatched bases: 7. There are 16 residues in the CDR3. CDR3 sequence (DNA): TGTGCCAGCAGTGACACCGGGACAGGGCAATCCTACGAGCAGTACTTC. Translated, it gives CASSDTGTGQSYEQYF.

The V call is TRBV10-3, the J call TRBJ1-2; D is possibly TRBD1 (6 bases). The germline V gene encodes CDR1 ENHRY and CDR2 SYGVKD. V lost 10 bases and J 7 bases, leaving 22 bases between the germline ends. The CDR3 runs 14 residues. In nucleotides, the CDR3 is TGTGCCAGCAGCCGGGAACAGGGAATGGGTGGCTACACCTTC. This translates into CASSREQGMGGYTF.

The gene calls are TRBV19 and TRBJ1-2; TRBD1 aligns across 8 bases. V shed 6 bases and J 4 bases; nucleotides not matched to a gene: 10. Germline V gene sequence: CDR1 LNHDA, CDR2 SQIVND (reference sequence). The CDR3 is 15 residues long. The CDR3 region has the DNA TGTGCCAGTAGAAGAGACAGGGGCGAGATCTATGGCTACACCTTC. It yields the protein CASRRDRGEIYGYTF.

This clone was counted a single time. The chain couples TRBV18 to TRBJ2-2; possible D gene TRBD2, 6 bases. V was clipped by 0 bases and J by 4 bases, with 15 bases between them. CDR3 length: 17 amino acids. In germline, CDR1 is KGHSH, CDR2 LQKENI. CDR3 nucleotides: TGTGCCAGCTCACCACCTATACTAGCCGGAACCACCGGGGAGCTGTTTTTT. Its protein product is CASSPPILAGTTGELFF.

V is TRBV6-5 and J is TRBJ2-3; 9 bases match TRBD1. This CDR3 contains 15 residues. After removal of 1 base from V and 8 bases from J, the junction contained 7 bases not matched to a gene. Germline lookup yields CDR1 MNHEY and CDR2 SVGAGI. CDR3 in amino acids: CASSYLDRGVVTQYF. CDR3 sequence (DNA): TGTGCCAGCAGTTACTTAGACAGGGGGGTGGTTACGCAGTATTTT.

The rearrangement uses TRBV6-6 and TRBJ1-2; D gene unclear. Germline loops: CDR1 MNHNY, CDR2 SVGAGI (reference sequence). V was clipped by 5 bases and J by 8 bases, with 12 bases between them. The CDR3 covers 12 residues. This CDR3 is CASSNEERGYTF. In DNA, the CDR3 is TGTGCCAGCAGTAACGAGGAGAGGGGCTACACCTTC.

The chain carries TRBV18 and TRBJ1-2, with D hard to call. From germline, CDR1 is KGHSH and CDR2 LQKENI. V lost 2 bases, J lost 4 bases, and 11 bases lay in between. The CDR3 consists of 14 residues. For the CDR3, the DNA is TGTGCCAGCTCACCAGTCGGGGAGCTCTATGGCTACACCTTC. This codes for CASSPVGELYGYTF. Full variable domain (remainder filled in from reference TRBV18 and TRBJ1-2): NAGVMQNPRHLVRRRGQEARLRCSPMKGHSHVYWYRQLPEEGLKFMVYLQKENIIDESGMPKERFSAEFPKEGPSILRIQQVVRGDSAAYFCASSPVGELYGYTFGSGTRLTVV.

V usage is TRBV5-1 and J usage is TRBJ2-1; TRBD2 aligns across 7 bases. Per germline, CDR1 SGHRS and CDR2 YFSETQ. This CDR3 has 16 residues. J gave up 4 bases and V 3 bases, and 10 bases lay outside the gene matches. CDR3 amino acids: CASSSSFSGGYNEQFF. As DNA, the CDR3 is TGCGCCAGCAGCTCGTCTTTCTCGGGAGGTTACAATGAGCAGTTCTTC. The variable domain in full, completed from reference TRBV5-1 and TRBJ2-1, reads KAGVTQTPRYLIKTRGQQVTLSCSPISGHRSVSWYQQTPGQGLQFLFEYFSETQRNKGNFPGRFSGRQFSNSRSEMNVSTLELGDSALYLCASSSSFSGGYNEQFFGPGTRLTVL.

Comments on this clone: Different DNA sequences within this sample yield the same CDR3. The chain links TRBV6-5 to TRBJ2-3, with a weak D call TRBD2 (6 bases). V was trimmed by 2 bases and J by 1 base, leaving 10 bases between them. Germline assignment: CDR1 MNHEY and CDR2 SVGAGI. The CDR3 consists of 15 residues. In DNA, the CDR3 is TGTGCCAGCAGTTACAGGACGGGGGGCACAGATACGCAGTATTTT. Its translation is CASSYRTGGTDTQYF.

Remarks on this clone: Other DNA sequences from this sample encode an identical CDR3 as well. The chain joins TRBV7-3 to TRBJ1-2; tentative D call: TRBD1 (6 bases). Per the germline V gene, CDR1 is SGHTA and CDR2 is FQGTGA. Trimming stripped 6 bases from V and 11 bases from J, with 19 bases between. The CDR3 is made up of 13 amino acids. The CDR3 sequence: CASSPDRNARYTF. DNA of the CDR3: TGTGCCAGCAGTCCCGACAGGAATGCCCGATACACCTTC.

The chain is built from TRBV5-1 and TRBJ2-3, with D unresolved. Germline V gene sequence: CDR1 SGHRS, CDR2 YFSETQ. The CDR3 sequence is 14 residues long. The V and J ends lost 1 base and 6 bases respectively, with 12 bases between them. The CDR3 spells CASSLSNPSDTQYF. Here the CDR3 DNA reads TGCGCCAGCAGCTTGTCAAATCCGTCGGATACGCAGTATTTT.

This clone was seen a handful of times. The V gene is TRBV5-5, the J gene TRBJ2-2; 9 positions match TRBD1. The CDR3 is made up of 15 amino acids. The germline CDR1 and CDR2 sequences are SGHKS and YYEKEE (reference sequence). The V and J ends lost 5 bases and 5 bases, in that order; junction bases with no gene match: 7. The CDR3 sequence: CASSTAGTGTGELFF. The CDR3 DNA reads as TGTGCCAGCAGTACTGCCGGGACAGGGACCGGGGAGCTGTTTTTT.

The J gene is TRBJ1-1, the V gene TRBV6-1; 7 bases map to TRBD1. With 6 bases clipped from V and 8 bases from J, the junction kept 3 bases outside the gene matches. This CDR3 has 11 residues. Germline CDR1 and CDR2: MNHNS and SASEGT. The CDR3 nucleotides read TGTGCCAGCAGGGGACAGCCCGAAGCTTTCTTT. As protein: CASRGQPEAFF.

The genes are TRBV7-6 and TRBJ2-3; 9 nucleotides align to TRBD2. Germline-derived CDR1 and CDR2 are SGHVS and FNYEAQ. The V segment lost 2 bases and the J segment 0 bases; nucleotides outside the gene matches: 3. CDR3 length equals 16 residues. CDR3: CASSLMTSGSTDTQYF. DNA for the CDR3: TGTGCCAGCAGCTTAATGACTAGCGGAAGCACAGATACGCAGTATTTT.